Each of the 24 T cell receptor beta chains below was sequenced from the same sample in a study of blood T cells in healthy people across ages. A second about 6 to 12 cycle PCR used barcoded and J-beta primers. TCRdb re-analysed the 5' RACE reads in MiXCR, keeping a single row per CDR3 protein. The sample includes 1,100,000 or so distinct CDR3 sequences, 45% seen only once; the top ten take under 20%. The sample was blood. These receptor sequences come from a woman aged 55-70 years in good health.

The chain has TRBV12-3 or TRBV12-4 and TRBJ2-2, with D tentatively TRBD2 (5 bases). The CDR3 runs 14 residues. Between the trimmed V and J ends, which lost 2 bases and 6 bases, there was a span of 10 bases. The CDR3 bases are TGTGCCAGCAGTTTAACTAGGATCCCCGGGGAGCTGTTTTTT. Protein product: CASSLTRIPGELFF.

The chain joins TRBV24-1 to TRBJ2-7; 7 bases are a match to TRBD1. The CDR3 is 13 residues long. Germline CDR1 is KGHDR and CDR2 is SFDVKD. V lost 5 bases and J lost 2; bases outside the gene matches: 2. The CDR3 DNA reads TGTGCCACCAGTGGGACAGGCACCTACGAGCAGTACTTC. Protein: CATSGTGTYEQYF.

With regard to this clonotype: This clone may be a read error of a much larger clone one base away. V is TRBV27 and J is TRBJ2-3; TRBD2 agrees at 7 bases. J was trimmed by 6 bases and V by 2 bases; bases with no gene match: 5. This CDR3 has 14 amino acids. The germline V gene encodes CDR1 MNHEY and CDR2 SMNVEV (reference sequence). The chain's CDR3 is CASSLGLTSDTQYF. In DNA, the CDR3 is TGTGCCAGCAGTTTAGGGTTGACTAGCGATACGCAGTATTTT.

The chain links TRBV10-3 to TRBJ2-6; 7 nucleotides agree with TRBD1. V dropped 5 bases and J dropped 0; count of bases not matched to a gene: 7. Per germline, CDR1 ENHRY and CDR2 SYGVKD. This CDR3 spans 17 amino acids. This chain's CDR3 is CAISRQGGDSGANVLTF. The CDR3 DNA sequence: TGTGCCATCAGTAGACAGGGTGGGGACTCTGGGGCCAACGTCCTGACTTTC.

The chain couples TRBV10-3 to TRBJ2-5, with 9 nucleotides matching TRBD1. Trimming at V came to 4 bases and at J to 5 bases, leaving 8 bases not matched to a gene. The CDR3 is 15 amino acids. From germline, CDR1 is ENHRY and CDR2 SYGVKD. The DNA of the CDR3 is TGTGCCATCAGTGTAGCCCGGGACAGGGTTGAGACCCAGTACTTC. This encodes CAISVARDRVETQYF.

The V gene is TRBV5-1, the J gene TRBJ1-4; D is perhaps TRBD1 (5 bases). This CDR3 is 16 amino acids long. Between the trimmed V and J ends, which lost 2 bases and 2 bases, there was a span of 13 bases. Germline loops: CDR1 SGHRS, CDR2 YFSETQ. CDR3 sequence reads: CASSFQGGATNEKLFF. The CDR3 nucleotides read TGCGCCAGCAGCTTTCAGGGAGGGGCGACTAATGAAAAACTGTTTTTT.

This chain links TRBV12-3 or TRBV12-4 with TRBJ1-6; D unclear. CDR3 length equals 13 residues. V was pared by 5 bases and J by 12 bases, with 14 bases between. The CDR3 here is CASSTNPVGPLHF. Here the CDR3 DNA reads TGTGCCAGCAGTACCAACCCAGTTGGACCCCTCCACTTT.

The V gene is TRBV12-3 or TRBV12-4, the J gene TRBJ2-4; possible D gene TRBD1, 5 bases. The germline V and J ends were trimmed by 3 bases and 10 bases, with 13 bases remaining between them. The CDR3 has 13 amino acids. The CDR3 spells CASSFNQGGIQYF. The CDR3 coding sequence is TGTGCCAGCAGTTTTAATCAGGGTGGTATTCAGTACTTC.

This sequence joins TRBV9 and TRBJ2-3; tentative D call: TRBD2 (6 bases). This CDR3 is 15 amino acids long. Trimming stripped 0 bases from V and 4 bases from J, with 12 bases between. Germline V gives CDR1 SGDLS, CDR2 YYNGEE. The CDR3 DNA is TGTGCCAGCAGCGTAGTAGGGACTTGGGCAGATACGCAGTATTTT. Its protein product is CASSVVGTWADTQYF.

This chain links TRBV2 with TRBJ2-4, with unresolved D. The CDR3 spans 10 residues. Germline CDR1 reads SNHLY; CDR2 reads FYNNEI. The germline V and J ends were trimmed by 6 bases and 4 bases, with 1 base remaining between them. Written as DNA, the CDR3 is TGTGCCAGCAGAAAAAACATTCAGTACTTC. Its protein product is CASRKNIQYF. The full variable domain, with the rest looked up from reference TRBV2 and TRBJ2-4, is EPEVTQTPSHQVTQMGQEVILRCVPISNHLYFYWYRQILGQKVEFLVSFYNNEISEKSEIFDDQFSVERPDGSNFTLKIRSTKLEDSAMYFCASRKNIQYFGAGTRLSVL.

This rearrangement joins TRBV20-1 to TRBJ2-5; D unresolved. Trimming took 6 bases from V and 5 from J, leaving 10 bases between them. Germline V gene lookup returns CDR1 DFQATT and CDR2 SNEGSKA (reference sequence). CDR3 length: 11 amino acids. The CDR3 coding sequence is TGCAGTGCGGAGAGCCGGGAGACCCAGTACTTC. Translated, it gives CSAESRETQYF.

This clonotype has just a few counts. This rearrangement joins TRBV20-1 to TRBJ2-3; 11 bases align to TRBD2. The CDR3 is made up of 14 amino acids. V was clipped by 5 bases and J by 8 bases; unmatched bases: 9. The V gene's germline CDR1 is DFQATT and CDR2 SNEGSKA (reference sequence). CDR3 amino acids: CSALAGGTYGTQYF. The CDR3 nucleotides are TGCAGTGCTTTAGCGGGAGGGACTTACGGTACGCAGTATTTT.

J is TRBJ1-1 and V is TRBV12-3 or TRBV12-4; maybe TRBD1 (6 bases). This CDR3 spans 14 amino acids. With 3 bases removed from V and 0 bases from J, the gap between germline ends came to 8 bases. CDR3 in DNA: TGTGCCAGCAGTTTGAACAGGGTGAACACTGAAGCTTTCTTT. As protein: CASSLNRVNTEAFF.

The CDR3 is CASSLTGQAREQYF. CDR3 coding DNA: TGTGCCAGCAGTTTAACCGGACAGGCTCGCGAGCAGTACTTC. The chain links TRBV28 to TRBJ2-7; 7 bases match TRBD1. The germline gives CDR1 MDHEN, CDR2 SYDVKM. The CDR3 length is 14 residues. The V gene end was trimmed by 2 bases and the J gene end by 6 bases; junction bases not matched to a gene: 7.

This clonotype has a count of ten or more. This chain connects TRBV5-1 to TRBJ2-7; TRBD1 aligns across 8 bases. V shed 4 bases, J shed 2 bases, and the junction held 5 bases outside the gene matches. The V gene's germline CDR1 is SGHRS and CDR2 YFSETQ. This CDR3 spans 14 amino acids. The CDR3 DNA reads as TGCGCCAGCAGCCGAAACAGGGGGGCCTACGAGCAGTACTTC. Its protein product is CASSRNRGAYEQYF.

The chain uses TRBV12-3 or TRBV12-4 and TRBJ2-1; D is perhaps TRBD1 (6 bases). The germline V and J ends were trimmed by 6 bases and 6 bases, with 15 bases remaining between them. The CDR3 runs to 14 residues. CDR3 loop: CASSITRGVNEQFF. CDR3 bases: TGTGCCAGCAGCATTACCAGGGGCGTCAATGAGCAGTTCTTC.

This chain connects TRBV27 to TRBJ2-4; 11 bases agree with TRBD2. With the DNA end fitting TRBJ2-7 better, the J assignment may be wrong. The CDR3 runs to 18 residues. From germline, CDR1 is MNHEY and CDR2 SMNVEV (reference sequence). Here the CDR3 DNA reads TGTGCCAGCAGTTTTCAAGGTCGGACTAGCGGGTTTGGCTACGAGCAGTACTTC. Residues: CASSFQGRTSGFGYEQYF.

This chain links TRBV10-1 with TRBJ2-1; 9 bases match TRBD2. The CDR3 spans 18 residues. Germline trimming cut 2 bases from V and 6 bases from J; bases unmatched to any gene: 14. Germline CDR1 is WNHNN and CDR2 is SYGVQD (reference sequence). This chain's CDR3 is CASSEPGRLAGSLNEQFF. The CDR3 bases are TGCGCCAGCAGTGAGCCCGGACGGCTAGCGGGATCCCTCAATGAGCAGTTCTTC.

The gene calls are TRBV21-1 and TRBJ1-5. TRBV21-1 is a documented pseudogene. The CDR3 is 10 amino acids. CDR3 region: CASSGQPQHF. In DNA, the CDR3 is TGTGCCAGTTCGGGGCAGCCCCAGCATTTT.

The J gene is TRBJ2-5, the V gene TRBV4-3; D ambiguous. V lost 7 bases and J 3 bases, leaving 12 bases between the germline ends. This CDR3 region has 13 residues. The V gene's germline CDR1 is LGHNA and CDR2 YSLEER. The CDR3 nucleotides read TGCGCCAGCAAAGAAGACATAAAAGAGACCCAGTACTTC. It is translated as CASKEDIKETQYF.

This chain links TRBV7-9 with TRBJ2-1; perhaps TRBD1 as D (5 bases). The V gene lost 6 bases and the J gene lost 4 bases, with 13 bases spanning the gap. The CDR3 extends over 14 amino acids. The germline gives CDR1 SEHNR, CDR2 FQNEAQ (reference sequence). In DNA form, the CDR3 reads TGTGCCAGCAGTTCGACAGAATTTTACAATGAGCAGTTCTTC. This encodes CASSSTEFYNEQFF.

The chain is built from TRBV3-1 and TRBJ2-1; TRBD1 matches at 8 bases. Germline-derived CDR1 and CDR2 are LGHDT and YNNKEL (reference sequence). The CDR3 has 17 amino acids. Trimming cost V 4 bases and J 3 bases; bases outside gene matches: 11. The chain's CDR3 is CASSPTRAGGDYNEQFF. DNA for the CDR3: TGTGCCAGCAGCCCGACGAGGGCAGGGGGCGACTACAATGAGCAGTTCTTC.

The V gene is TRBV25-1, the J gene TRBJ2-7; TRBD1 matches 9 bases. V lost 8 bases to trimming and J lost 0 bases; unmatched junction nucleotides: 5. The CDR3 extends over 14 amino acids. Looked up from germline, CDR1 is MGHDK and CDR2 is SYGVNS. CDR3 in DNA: TGTGCCAGCGAGGACAGGGGTGCCTCCTACGAGCAGTACTTC. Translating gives CASEDRGASYEQYF.

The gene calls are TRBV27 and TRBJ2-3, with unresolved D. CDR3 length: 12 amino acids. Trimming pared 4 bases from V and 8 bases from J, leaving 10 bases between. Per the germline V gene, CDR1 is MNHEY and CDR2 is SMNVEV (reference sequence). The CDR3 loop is CASSYTSGTQYF. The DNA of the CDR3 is TGTGCCAGCAGTTACACTTCGGGTACGCAGTATTTT.